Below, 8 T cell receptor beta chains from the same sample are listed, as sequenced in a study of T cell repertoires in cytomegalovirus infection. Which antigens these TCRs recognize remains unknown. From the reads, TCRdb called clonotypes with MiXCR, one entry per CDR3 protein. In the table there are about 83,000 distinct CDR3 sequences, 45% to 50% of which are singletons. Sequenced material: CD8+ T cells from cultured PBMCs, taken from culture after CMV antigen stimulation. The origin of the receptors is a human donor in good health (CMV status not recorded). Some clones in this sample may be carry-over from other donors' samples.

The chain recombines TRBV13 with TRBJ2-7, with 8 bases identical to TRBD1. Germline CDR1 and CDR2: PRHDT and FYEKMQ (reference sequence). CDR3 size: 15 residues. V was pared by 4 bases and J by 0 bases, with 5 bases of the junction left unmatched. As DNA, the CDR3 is TGTGCCAGCAGCTCTTGGACAGGGAGCTCCTACGAGCAGTACTTC. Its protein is CASSSWTGSSYEQYF.

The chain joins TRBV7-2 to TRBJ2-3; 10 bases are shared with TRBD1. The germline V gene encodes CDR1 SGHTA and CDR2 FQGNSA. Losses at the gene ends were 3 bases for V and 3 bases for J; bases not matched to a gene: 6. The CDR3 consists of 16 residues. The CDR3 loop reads CASSLRDRGKTDTQYF. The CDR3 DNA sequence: TGTGCCAGCAGCTTGAGGGACAGGGGAAAGACAGATACGCAGTATTTT. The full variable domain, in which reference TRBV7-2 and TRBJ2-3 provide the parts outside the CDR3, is GAGVSQSPSNKVTEKGKDVELRCDPISGHTALYWYRQSLGQGLEFLIYFQGNSAPDKSGLPSDRFSAERTGGSVSTLTIQRTQQEDSAVYLCASSLRDRGKTDTQYFGPGTRLTVL.

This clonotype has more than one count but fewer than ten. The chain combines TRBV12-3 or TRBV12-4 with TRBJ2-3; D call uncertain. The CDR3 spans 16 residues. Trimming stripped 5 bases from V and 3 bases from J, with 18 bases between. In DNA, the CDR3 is TGTGCCAGCAGTGCCTTGGACCCCCTGGGGACAGATACGCAGTATTTT. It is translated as CASSALDPLGTDTQYF.

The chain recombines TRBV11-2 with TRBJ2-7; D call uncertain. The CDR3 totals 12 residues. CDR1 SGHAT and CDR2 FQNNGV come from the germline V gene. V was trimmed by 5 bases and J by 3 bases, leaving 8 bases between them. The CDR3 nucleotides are TGTGCCAGCAGCCTTGTAAACTACGAGCAGTACTTC. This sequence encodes CASSLVNYEQYF.

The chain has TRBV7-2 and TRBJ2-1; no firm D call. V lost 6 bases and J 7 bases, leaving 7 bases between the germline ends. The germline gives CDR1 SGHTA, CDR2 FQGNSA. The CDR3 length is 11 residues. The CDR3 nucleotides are TGTGCCAGCAGGTGGTTGAATGAGCAGTTCTTC. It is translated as CASRWLNEQFF. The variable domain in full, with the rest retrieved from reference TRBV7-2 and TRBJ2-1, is GAGVSQSPSNKVTEKGKDVELRCDPISGHTALYWYRQSLGQGLEFLIYFQGNSAPDKSGLPSDRFSAERTGGSVSTLTIQRTQQEDSAVYLCASRWLNEQFFGPGTRLTVL.

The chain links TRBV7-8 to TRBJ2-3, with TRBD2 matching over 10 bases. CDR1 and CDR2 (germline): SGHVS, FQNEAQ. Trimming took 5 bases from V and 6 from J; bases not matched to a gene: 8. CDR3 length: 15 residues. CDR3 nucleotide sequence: TGTGCCAGCAGCGATTTCCGGACTAGCGGCGATACGCAGTATTTT. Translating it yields CASSDFRTSGDTQYF.

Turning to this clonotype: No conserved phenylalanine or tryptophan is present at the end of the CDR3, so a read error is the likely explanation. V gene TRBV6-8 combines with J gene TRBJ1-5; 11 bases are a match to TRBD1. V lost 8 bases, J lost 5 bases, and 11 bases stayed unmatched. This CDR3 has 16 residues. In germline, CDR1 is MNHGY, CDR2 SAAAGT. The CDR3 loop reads CASRDRGDLQDQPQHY. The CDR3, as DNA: TGTGCCAGCCGGGACAGGGGGGACCTGCAAGATCAGCCCCAGCATTAT.

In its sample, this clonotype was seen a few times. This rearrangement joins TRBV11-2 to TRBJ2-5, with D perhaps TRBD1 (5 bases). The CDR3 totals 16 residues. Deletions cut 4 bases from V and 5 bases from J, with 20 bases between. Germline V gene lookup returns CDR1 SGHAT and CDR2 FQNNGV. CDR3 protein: CASSSLGASIGETQYF. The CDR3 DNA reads TGTGCCAGCAGCTCCCTAGGGGCCTCGATAGGGGAGACCCAGTACTTC. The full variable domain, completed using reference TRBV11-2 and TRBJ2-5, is EAGVAQSPRYKIIEKRQSVAFWCNPISGHATLYWYQQILGQGPKLLIQFQNNGVVDDSQLPKDRFSAERLKGVDSTLKIQPAKLEDSAVYLCASSSLGASIGETQYFGPGTRLLVL.